The 8 T cell receptor beta chains below come from one sample, sequenced in a study of T cells in Graves' hyperthyroidism and ophthalmopathy (dated by TCRdb to about 2019). The library was prepared using multiplex PCR. Instrument on record: Illumina HiSeq 2000. The TCR beta CDR3 regions were amplified from RNA transcripts. For the first round of RT-PCR on the TCR CDR3, the HTBI primer set was used together with the Qiagen OneStep RT-PCR kit. TCRdb itself trimmed the public reads at Q25 with fastp, ran MiXCR and retained productive beta chains. When rows share a CDR3 protein, they turn into one entry using the most common DNA and genes. The sample table shows roughly 500,000 distinct CDR3 sequences, and approximately 25% are seen once. The top ten clones comprise around 10% of the sample. What was sequenced was blood. The receptors shown here come from a woman aged 25 to 39 with Graves' ophthalmopathy.

This sequence joins TRBV5-1 and TRBJ1-2, with 8 bases lining up with TRBD1. The germline gives CDR1 SGHRS, CDR2 YFSETQ. The V segment lost 1 base and the J segment 3 bases; nucleotides outside the gene matches: 2. The CDR3 sequence is 14 residues long. The CDR3 nucleotides are TGCGCCAGCAGCTTGTCAGGGGGCGACTATGGCTACACCTTC. As protein: CASSLSGGDYGYTF.

V and J are TRBV25-1 and TRBJ1-5; D not resolved. This CDR3 comprises 13 residues. The germline V gene encodes CDR1 MGHDK and CDR2 SYGVNS. The V end lost 6 bases, the J end lost 9 bases, and 15 bases lay between the germline ends. Here the CDR3 reads CASSQNGVWPQHF. CDR3 coding DNA: TGTGCCAGCAGCCAGAACGGGGTCTGGCCCCAGCATTTT.

This clonotype was counted many times. This chain connects TRBV6-1 to TRBJ2-5; the match to TRBD2 covers 12 bases. Germline V lookup: CDR1 MNHNS, CDR2 SASEGT. V lost 6 bases and J lost 9; bases outside the gene matches: 5. CDR3 size: 13 residues. CDR3 region: CASSVTSGGSQYF. The CDR3 DNA reads as TGTGCCAGCAGCGTCACTAGCGGGGGGTCCCAGTACTTC.

The chain uses TRBV15 and TRBJ2-5; 9 bases match TRBD2. V lost 4 bases, J lost 5 bases, and 11 bases stayed unmatched. This CDR3 comprises 16 residues. Germline CDR1 LNHNV, CDR2 YYDKDF (reference sequence). In nucleotides, the CDR3 is TGTGCCACCAGCACTCGCGGGGGGGACTTTCGTGAGACCCAGTACTTC. Translated: CATSTRGGDFRETQYF. Combining the CDR3 with reference TRBV15 and TRBJ2-5 gives the whole variable domain DAMVIQNPRYQVTQFGKPVTLSCSQTLNHNVMYWYQQKSSQAPKLLFHYYDKDFNNEADTPDNFQSRRPNTSFCFLDIRSPGLGDTAMYLCATSTRGGDFRETQYFGPGTRLLVL.

Many counts were recorded for this clonotype. V gene TRBV12-3 or TRBV12-4 combines with J gene TRBJ1-6, with D maybe TRBD1 (5 bases). This CDR3 is 14 amino acids long. The V end was cut by 3 bases, the J end by 7 bases, with 10 bases between. In DNA, the CDR3 is TGTGCCAGCAGTTTTCCAGGGTGGAATTCACCCCTCCACTTT. Amino acids: CASSFPGWNSPLHF.

This clonotype was recorded at least ten times. CDR3 nucleotides: TGTGCCAGCAGTGAAACTGGGACAGGGGGTCTCCGTCAGCCCCAGCATTTT. Its protein product is CASSETGTGGLRQPQHF. The chain carries TRBV6-1 and TRBJ1-5, with TRBD1 identical over 11 bases. J was trimmed by 6 bases and V by 2 bases; bases with no gene match: 9. Germline V gene lookup returns CDR1 MNHNS and CDR2 SASEGT. The CDR3 length is 17 residues.

This clonotype was seen at least ten times. The chain recombines TRBV12-3 or TRBV12-4 with TRBJ1-2, with TRBD1 matching over 7 bases. CDR3 length: 14 residues. Trimming at V came to 7 bases and at J to 0 bases, leaving 5 bases not matched to a gene. CDR3 coding DNA: TGTGCCAGCATTCCGGGACAGCCTAACTATGGCTACACCTTC. Its protein product is CASIPGQPNYGYTF.

This clonotype was recorded many times. CDR3 in amino acids: CASSYWAREGTGELFF. Written as DNA, the CDR3 is TGTGCCAGCAGTTACTGGGCCAGGGAGGGCACCGGGGAGCTGTTTTTT. The chain carries TRBV6-2 or TRBV6-3 and TRBJ2-2; 7 positions agree with TRBD2. Germline V gives CDR1 MNHEY, CDR2 SVGEGT. This CDR3 contains 16 residues. Losses at the gene ends were 1 base for V and 4 bases for J; bases not matched to a gene: 6.